A selection of T cell receptor beta chains follows, all from one sample in a study of early T cells in non-severe SARS-CoV-2 infection. TCRdb recomputed calls from the 5' RACE reads with MiXCR, one row per CDR3 protein. The sample has roughly 56,000 distinct CDR3 sequences, roughly 8.2% seen once. The sequencing sample was made of whole blood. These TCRs come from an adult who was a healthcare worker with PCR-confirmed SARS-CoV-2 infection or an uninfected control (not recorded which). CDR3s include the opening cysteine and the closing phenylalanine or tryptophan. The order of the fields is V gene, J gene, D gene, CDR3 protein. A D gene is named only where the DNA matches it firmly.

V: TRBV18
J: TRBJ1-5
D: -
CDR3: CASSRQGLGNQPQHF

V: TRBV5-1
J: TRBJ2-7
D: -
CDR3: CASRDEYAGTYEQYF

V: TRBV15
J: TRBJ2-7
D: TRBD2
CDR3: CATSRESAGGNYEQYF

V: TRBV20-1
J: TRBJ2-7
D: TRBD1
CDR3: CSARRDSDEQYF

V: TRBV18
J: TRBJ2-5
D: TRBD1
CDR3: CASSPGDRGETQYF

V: TRBV19
J: TRBJ2-3
D: TRBD2
CDR3: CASSPRLAGVADTQYF

V: TRBV10-2
J: TRBJ2-5
D: -
CDR3: CASSAGWETQYF

V: TRBV6-1
J: TRBJ2-1
D: -
CDR3: CASSDTGTRAGNEQFF

V: TRBV7-9
J: TRBJ2-2
D: -
CDR3: CASSLVAITGELFF

V: TRBV6-2/TRBV6-3
J: TRBJ1-5
D: -
CDR3: CASSYSGRWLGVGQPQHF

V: TRBV7-8
J: TRBJ2-3
D: -
CDR3: CASSLSRGADTQYF

V: TRBV28
J: TRBJ2-3
D: -
CDR3: CASSIYGRDAGGADTQYF

V: TRBV20-1
J: TRBJ2-3
D: TRBD2
CDR3: CSARAPGTSAGADTQYF

V: TRBV12-3/TRBV12-4
J: TRBJ1-3
D: -
CDR3: CASSLKGSGNTIYF

V: TRBV20-1
J: TRBJ1-1
D: -
CDR3: CSARDWGTEAFF

V: TRBV5-4
J: TRBJ2-2
D: -
CDR3: CASSLAEGAKVTGELFF

V: TRBV6-6
J: TRBJ1-4
D: -
CDR3: CASSPEGRRWGELFF

V: TRBV30
J: TRBJ2-7
D: -
CDR3: CAWSVGGVEEQYF

V: TRBV20-1
J: TRBJ2-5
D: -
CDR3: CSARGDRRETQYF

V: TRBV5-6
J: TRBJ1-2
D: -
CDR3: CASSSIVGYGYTF

V: TRBV5-1
J: TRBJ2-1
D: TRBD1
CDR3: CASTTGQGMDEQFF

V: TRBV20-1
J: TRBJ1-3
D: -
CDR3: CSAWTVDGNTIYF

V: TRBV9
J: TRBJ2-1
D: -
CDR3: CASSVKTSSYNEQFF

V: TRBV7-6
J: TRBJ2-1
D: TRBD2
CDR3: CASSLDPAGGASFYYNEQFF

V: TRBV10-2
J: TRBJ2-1
D: -
CDR3: CASSASDYLEQFF

V: TRBV7-9
J: TRBJ2-2
D: TRBD2
CDR3: CASSLLAGATGELFF

V: TRBV29-1
J: TRBJ2-5
D: -
CDR3: CSVRTVQETQYF

V: TRBV2
J: TRBJ2-2
D: -
CDR3: CASVAANTGELFF

V: TRBV28
J: TRBJ1-1
D: TRBD1
CDR3: CASSAHRGVNTEAFF

V: TRBV3-1
J: TRBJ1-1
D: -
CDR3: CASSHRDKNTEAFF

V: TRBV3-1
J: TRBJ2-3
D: -
CDR3: CASSSRGSGADTQYF

V: TRBV5-1
J: TRBJ1-2
D: TRBD1
CDR3: CASSLGQGNYGYTF

V: TRBV5-1
J: TRBJ2-7
D: TRBD2
CDR3: CASSYGTSVDYEQYF

V: TRBV29-1
J: TRBJ1-1
D: -
CDR3: CSVALNTEAFF

V: TRBV12-3/TRBV12-4
J: TRBJ2-2
D: TRBD1
CDR3: CASSPRDREDTGELFF

V: TRBV14
J: TRBJ2-2
D: -
CDR3: CASSQPRVSGTGELFF

V: TRBV5-1
J: TRBJ2-1
D: TRBD2
CDR3: CASSLGLAGYLGDEQFF

V: TRBV7-6
J: TRBJ2-1
D: TRBD2
CDR3: CASSASSGGYNEQFF

V: TRBV7-8
J: TRBJ2-7
D: -
CDR3: CASSLTLGEVSEQYF

V: TRBV2
J: TRBJ2-7
D: -
CDR3: CASKALAGEYEQYF

V: TRBV5-4
J: TRBJ2-2
D: TRBD2
CDR3: CASSLAGGLADTGELFF

V: TRBV5-5
J: TRBJ2-3
D: TRBD2
CDR3: CASSPPPGGPSTDTQYF